Below are 21 T cell receptor beta chains sequenced from a single sample in a study of T cell repertoires in cytomegalovirus infection. TCRdb called the reads again in MiXCR, with one record for every CDR3 protein. Of 250,000 or so distinct CDR3 sequences listed, about 12% are singletons. Sequenced input: PBMCs. These receptors were obtained from a human donor in good health (CMV status not recorded). Some clones in this sample may be carry-over from other donors' samples.

This clonotype has at least ten counts. This rearrangement joins TRBV7-3 to TRBJ2-4; a possible D gene is TRBD1 (5 bases). V was pared by 1 base and J by 7 bases, with 11 bases between. This CDR3 spans 14 amino acids. CDR1 and CDR2 (germline): SGHTA, FQGTGA. The DNA for the CDR3 is TGTGCCAGCAGCTTAAGCAGGGCGGTCAACATTCAGTACTTC. Translated: CASSLSRAVNIQYF. Combining the CDR3 with reference TRBV7-3 and TRBJ2-4 gives the whole variable domain GAGVSQTPSNKVTEKGKYVELRCDPISGHTALYWYRQSLGQGPEFLIYFQGTGAADDSGLPNDRFFAVRPEGSVSTLKIQRTERGDSAVYLCASSLSRAVNIQYFGAGTRLSVL.

In this sample, this clonotype turned up many times. The chain employs TRBV28 and TRBJ2-7; 11 positions match TRBD2. This CDR3 spans 15 amino acids. Germline V lookup: CDR1 MDHEN, CDR2 SYDVKM. V lost 5 bases and J lost 3; bases outside the gene matches: 6. The CDR3 loop reads CASSAGLAVNYEQYF. CDR3 nucleotides: TGTGCCAGCAGTGCGGGACTAGCGGTGAACTACGAGCAGTACTTC.

This clonotype was seen repeatedly, ten times or more. The chain recombines TRBV15 with TRBJ2-7; 12 bases align to TRBD1. This CDR3 has 14 residues. V lost 6 bases and J lost 2; bases outside the gene matches: 2. In germline, CDR1 is LNHNV, CDR2 YYDKDF (reference sequence). The CDR3 DNA reads TGTGCCACCAGGCGGGACAGGGGGCCCTACGAGCAGTACTTC. Translation gives CATRRDRGPYEQYF.

This clonotype appeared a single time. A much larger clone sits a single nucleotide away, making a read error possible. The chain links TRBV28 to TRBJ1-2; D call uncertain. CDR1 is MDHEN and CDR2 is SYDVKM in the germline V gene. The length of the CDR3 is 12 residues. Trimming took 2 bases from V and 2 from J, leaving 3 bases between them. CDR3 in DNA: TGTGCCAGCAGTTTAAACAACTATGGCTACACCTTC. As protein: CASSLNNYGYTF.

The chain joins TRBV28 to TRBJ1-1; D not resolved. The V and J ends lost 6 bases and 5 bases respectively, with 7 bases between them. The CDR3 length is 11 residues. Per the germline V gene, CDR1 is MDHEN and CDR2 is SYDVKM. DNA of the CDR3: TGTGCCAGCAGAGGTGGGACTGAAGCTTTCTTT. This translates into CASRGGTEAFF. Full variable domain (missing parts from reference TRBV28 and TRBJ1-1): DVKVTQSSRYLVKRTGEKVFLECVQDMDHENMFWYRQDPGLGLRLIYFSYDVKMKEKGDIPEGYSVSREKKERFSLILESASTNQTSMYLCASRGGTEAFFGQGTRLTVV.

This sequence joins TRBV29-1 and TRBJ1-1, with 8 bases lining up with TRBD1. Germline V gene lookup returns CDR1 SQVTM and CDR2 ANQGSEA. This CDR3 is 13 amino acids long. V was pared by 7 bases and J by 1 base, with 5 bases of the junction left unmatched. This CDR3 is CSAPTGANTEAFF. In DNA form, the CDR3 reads TGCAGCGCCCCGACAGGGGCGAACACTGAAGCTTTCTTT.

This clonotype showed up many times. The chain joins TRBV7-2 to TRBJ1-1, with no clear D. Germline V gene data show CDR1 as SGHTA and CDR2 as FQGNSA. Trimming took 0 bases from V and 3 from J, leaving 2 bases between them. The CDR3 contains 12 residues. The CDR3 bases are TGTGCCAGCAGCTTAGCCCACACTGAAGCTTTCTTT. This encodes CASSLAHTEAFF.

This clonotype has a count of ten or more. This chain links TRBV7-2 with TRBJ1-2; D uncertain. The CDR3 covers 11 residues. CDR1 is SGHTA and CDR2 is FQGNSA in the germline V gene. V dropped 2 bases and J dropped 7 bases, with 5 bases sitting between them. The DNA for the CDR3 is TGTGCCAGCAGCTTACTGGCTGGCTACACCTTC. It codes for CASSLLAGYTF.

Turning to this clonotype: At one end, the junction sequence differs from germline, possibly due to a read error. The CDR3 nucleotides read TGCGCCAGCAGCTTGGGCGCTGAAGCTTTGTTT. This translates into CASSLGAEALF. The chain links TRBV5-1 to TRBJ1-1, with no clear D. The germline V gene has CDR1 SGHRS and CDR2 YFSETQ. The CDR3 sequence is 11 residues long.

This chain joins TRBV28 and TRBJ2-1; 8 bases agree with TRBD2. After removal of 4 bases from V and 3 bases from J, the junction contained 8 bases not matched to a gene. The CDR3 loop spans 16 amino acids. The germline CDR1 and CDR2 sequences are MDHEN and SYDVKM. The CDR3 region is CASSSLAGRGYNEQFF. The DNA for the CDR3 is TGTGCCAGCAGTTCCTTAGCGGGACGGGGCTACAATGAGCAGTTCTTC.

This clonotype was observed at least ten times. The chain joins TRBV7-9 to TRBJ2-1; TRBD2 agrees at 7 bases. The germline CDR1 and CDR2 sequences are SEHNR and FQNEAQ (reference sequence). The CDR3 runs to 15 residues. Germline trimming cut 5 bases from V and 6 bases from J; bases unmatched to any gene: 10. In DNA, the CDR3 is TGTGCCAGCAGCATCTCGGGGGGACTTGGCAATGAGCAGTTCTTC. Protein product: CASSISGGLGNEQFF.

The table lists this clonotype with many counts. The chain employs TRBV7-2 and TRBJ1-1; TRBD1 matches 7 bases. Germline V gives CDR1 SGHTA, CDR2 FQGNSA. The CDR3 runs 16 residues. Trimming took 1 base from V and 1 from J; bases not matched to a gene: 6. The CDR3 nucleotides are TGTGCCAGCAGCTTAGGTCCGACAGGGACGAACACTGAAGCTTTCTTT. Its translation is CASSLGPTGTNTEAFF.

This clonotype was counted many times. The chain uses TRBV14 and TRBJ2-5, with TRBD1 identical over 10 bases. The V gene end was trimmed by 3 bases and the J gene end by 3 bases; junction bases not matched to a gene: 1. The CDR3 has 14 amino acids. Germline V gene lookup returns CDR1 SGHDN and CDR2 FVKESK. The DNA of the CDR3 is TGTGCCAGCAGCCACGGGACAGGGGAAGAGACCCAGTACTTC. Translating it yields CASSHGTGEETQYF.

This clonotype showed up many times. The V and J genes are TRBV12-3 or TRBV12-4 and TRBJ2-5; D may be TRBD1 or TRBD2 (6 bases each). The CDR3 covers 13 residues. Trimming shortened V by 4 bases and J by 5 bases, and 11 bases separated the two germline ends. CDR3 coding DNA: TGTGCCAGCAGTTCTAAAGGGGGGGAGACCCAGTACTTC. Its translation is CASSSKGGETQYF.

This clonotype was observed a few times. The genes are TRBV18 and TRBJ2-3; D is undetermined. The CDR3 is made up of 15 amino acids. CDR1 KGHSH and CDR2 LQKENI come from the germline V gene. Trimming took off 2 bases at V and 0 bases at J, with 9 bases between the two ends. The CDR3 loop reads CASSPAESSTDTQYF. The CDR3 DNA reads as TGTGCCAGCTCACCAGCCGAGTCTAGCACAGATACGCAGTATTTT.

This clonotype was counted ten times or more. The genes are TRBV7-2 and TRBJ1-2; TRBD1 aligns across 9 bases. The CDR3 contains 14 residues. The V and J ends lost 1 base and 5 bases, in that order; junction bases with no gene match: 2. Germline-derived CDR1 and CDR2 are SGHTA and FQGNSA. CDR3 sequence: CASSLGDRVYGYTF. CDR3 coding DNA: TGTGCCAGCAGCTTAGGGGACAGGGTATATGGCTACACCTTC.

This clonotype was seen at least ten times. The gene calls are TRBV4-3 and TRBJ2-7; possible D gene TRBD1, 5 bases. The germline V gene encodes CDR1 LGHNA and CDR2 YSLEER. This CDR3 region has 16 residues. Trimming pared 0 bases from V and 2 bases from J, leaving 14 bases between. The CDR3 DNA reads TGCGCCAGCAGCCAAGATGCGGCAGGGATCCCCTACGAGCAGTACTTC. Translating it yields CASSQDAAGIPYEQYF.

The rearrangement joins TRBV28 to TRBJ2-1, with TRBD2 matching over 11 bases. This CDR3 is built from 17 residues. Germline V gene sequence: CDR1 MDHEN, CDR2 SYDVKM. V lost 6 bases, J lost 0 bases, and 7 bases stayed unmatched. CDR3: CASRGTSGSRSYNEQFF. CDR3 bases: TGTGCCAGCAGGGGCACTAGCGGGAGCCGCTCCTACAATGAGCAGTTCTTC.

This clonotype showed up many times. The chain links TRBV2 to TRBJ2-3; 10 positions agree with TRBD2. Germline lookup yields CDR1 SNHLY and CDR2 FYNNEI. The CDR3 contains 15 residues. Trimming removed 2 bases from V and 4 bases from J; junction bases left unmatched: 3. The CDR3 DNA follows: TGTGCCAGCAGTGAACTAGCGGGAGCGGCAGATACGCAGTATTTT. It codes for CASSELAGAADTQYF.

Ten or more counts support this clonotype. The CDR3 reads CASRKDTPVNEQFF. The CDR3, as DNA: TGTGCCAGCAGAAAGGATACGCCCGTTAATGAGCAGTTCTTC. V gene TRBV6-2 or TRBV6-3 combines with J gene TRBJ2-1; D ambiguous. Looked up from germline, CDR1 is MNHEY and CDR2 is SVGEGT. The CDR3 is 14 amino acids. V was pared by 6 bases and J by 7 bases, with 16 bases between.

The table lists this clonotype with many counts. The chain couples TRBV9 to TRBJ2-5; the match to TRBD2 covers 8 bases. The junction had 9 bases not matched to a gene; V was cut back by 4 bases and J by 7 bases. Germline V gene data show CDR1 as SGDLS and CDR2 as YYNGEE. The CDR3 is made up of 14 amino acids. In DNA, the CDR3 is TGTGCCAGCAGCCCCTTAGAAACTAGCGGGACCCAGTACTTC. It translates to CASSPLETSGTQYF. Full variable domain (remainder filled in from reference TRBV9 and TRBJ2-5): DSGVTQTPKHLITATGQRVTLRCSPRSGDLSVYWYQQSLDQGLQFLIQYYNGEERAKGNILERFSAQQFPDLHSELNLSSLELGDSALYFCASSPLETSGTQYFGPGTRLLVL.